The rows below give T cell receptor beta chains drawn from one sample of a study of OX40 agonist ivuxolimab in advanced cancers. The protocol was immunoSEQ multiplex PCR, while the TCRdb copy is restricted to in-frame clones and leaves out a portion. The sample contains about 67,000 clones, roughly nine tenths of which appear only once. The sample in question was CD4+ or CD8+ T cells sorted from blood, obtained in a trial of the OX40 agonist ivuxolimab. These receptors came from an adult with an advanced solid tumor such as melanoma, head and neck, liver or kidney cancer. Each CDR3 is given with its conserved first and last residue. Each record gives: CDR3 DNA, CDR3 protein, J gene, clone size, V gene, D gene. A D gene is named only where the DNA matches it firmly. Only some rows state a clone size, as once, few, many or a class for expanded clones.

CDR3 DNA: TGTGCCAGCAGCCCGAGAGGCTCTGGAAACACCATATATTTT; CDR3 protein: CASSPRGSGNTIYF; J gene: TRBJ1-3; clone size: NA; V gene: TRBV5-8; D gene: NA
CDR3 DNA: TGTGCCAGCACCCCCGACAGAAACAATGAGCAGTTCTTC; CDR3 protein: CASTPDRNNEQFF; J gene: TRBJ2-1; clone size: NA; V gene: TRBV2; D gene: NA
CDR3 DNA: TGTGCCAGCTCACCGCCATCGGTGGGACAGGGTTATGGCTACACCTTC; CDR3 protein: CASSPPSVGQGYGYTF; J gene: TRBJ1-2; clone size: NA; V gene: TRBV18; D gene: TRBD1
CDR3 DNA: TGTGCCAGCAGCTTGTCGCCCAACACTGAAGCTTTCTTT; CDR3 protein: CASSLSPNTEAFF; J gene: TRBJ1-1; clone size: few; V gene: TRBV5-6; D gene: NA
CDR3 DNA: TGTGCCAGCTCACCACAGGCGGCGGACACAGATACGCAGTATTTT; CDR3 protein: CASSPQAADTDTQYF; J gene: TRBJ2-3; clone size: NA; V gene: TRBV18; D gene: NA
CDR3 DNA: TGTGCCAGCACTGACCTCATTGATTCACCCCTCCACTTT; CDR3 protein: CASTDLIDSPLHF; J gene: TRBJ1-6; clone size: NA; V gene: TRBV28; D gene: NA
CDR3 DNA: TGTGCTAGCGGGGAGCTTTCTAGCACAGATACGCAGTATTTT; CDR3 protein: CASGELSSTDTQYF; J gene: TRBJ2-3; clone size: NA; V gene: TRBV2; D gene: TRBD2
CDR3 DNA: TGTGCCAGCAGCTTAGCGGAAGTGGCTAACGAGCAGTACTTC; CDR3 protein: CASSLAEVANEQYF; J gene: TRBJ2-7; clone size: NA; V gene: TRBV7-8; D gene: NA
CDR3 DNA: TGTGCCAGCGGGGCGGGGGAGACCCAGTACTTC; CDR3 protein: CASGAGETQYF; J gene: TRBJ2-5; clone size: NA; V gene: TRBV19; D gene: NA
CDR3 DNA: TGTGCCAGTAGTATAGATCTGGGGACAGGGAATCAGCCCCAGCATTTT; CDR3 protein: CASSIDLGTGNQPQHF; J gene: TRBJ1-5; clone size: NA; V gene: TRBV19; D gene: TRBD1
CDR3 DNA: TGTGCCAGCAGCTCCGAGGCTAGCGGGGGAGAGACCCAGTACTTC; CDR3 protein: CASSSEASGGETQYF; J gene: TRBJ2-5; clone size: NA; V gene: TRBV2; D gene: TRBD2
CDR3 DNA: TGTGCCAGTAGTATTGGTCTAGCGGGCTACGAGCAGTACTTC; CDR3 protein: CASSIGLAGYEQYF; J gene: TRBJ2-7; clone size: NA; V gene: TRBV19; D gene: TRBD2
CDR3 DNA: TGTGCCAGTAGTAGACAGCCTAGCACAGATACGCAGTATTTT; CDR3 protein: CASSRQPSTDTQYF; J gene: TRBJ2-3; clone size: NA; V gene: TRBV19; D gene: NA
CDR3 DNA: TGTGCCAGCAGCTTAACCGGGGGGAACTCCTACGAGCAGTACTTC; CDR3 protein: CASSLTGGNSYEQYF; J gene: TRBJ2-7; clone size: NA; V gene: TRBV7-2; D gene: TRBD2
CDR3 DNA: TGTGCCAGCAGCGTAGGTGGAGGGGGGCAAACAGATACGCAGTATTTT; CDR3 protein: CASSVGGGGQTDTQYF; J gene: TRBJ2-3; clone size: NA; V gene: TRBV9; D gene: NA
CDR3 DNA: TGTGCCAGCAGCTCTACCGGGACTAGCGGGGTTAGCACAGATACGCAGTATTTT; CDR3 protein: CASSSTGTSGVSTDTQYF; J gene: TRBJ2-3; clone size: NA; V gene: TRBV7-9; D gene: TRBD2
CDR3 DNA: TGTGCCAGCAGCCAAGGGGACAGGGGAGGTGAAAAACTGTTTTTT; CDR3 protein: CASSQGDRGGEKLFF; J gene: TRBJ1-4; clone size: NA; V gene: TRBV4-2; D gene: TRBD1
CDR3 DNA: TGTGCCAGCAGTTTATCGTCGGGGCCCCAGCATTTT; CDR3 protein: CASSLSSGPQHF; J gene: TRBJ1-5; clone size: once; V gene: TRBV28; D gene: NA
CDR3 DNA: TGTGCCAGCAGCCGCCCGAGCCTCTACGAGCAGTACTTC; CDR3 protein: CASSRPSLYEQYF; J gene: TRBJ2-7; clone size: NA; V gene: TRBV28; D gene: NA
CDR3 DNA: TGTGCCAGCAGTTACGTACAGTCGGCTAGCACAGATACGCAGTATTTT; CDR3 protein: CASSYVQSASTDTQYF; J gene: TRBJ2-3; clone size: NA; V gene: TRBV6-5; D gene: NA
CDR3 DNA: TGCGCCAGCAGCTGGGGGACTAGCGGGGTCGGGGAGCAGTACTTC; CDR3 protein: CASSWGTSGVGEQYF; J gene: TRBJ2-7; clone size: NA; V gene: TRBV5-1; D gene: TRBD2
CDR3 DNA: TGTGCCAGCAGGGGGGACGGGTTAAACTTC; CDR3 protein: CASRGDGLNF; J gene: TRBJ1-2; clone size: NA; V gene: TRBV6-6; D gene: NA
CDR3 DNA: TGCGCCAGCAGCTTGGCGCCCAGCTCCGGGGAGCTGTTTTTT; CDR3 protein: CASSLAPSSGELFF; J gene: TRBJ2-2; clone size: NA; V gene: TRBV5-1; D gene: NA
CDR3 DNA: TGTGCCAGCAGCCTCGTAGGGGGGACGGGGCATGAGCAGTTCTTC; CDR3 protein: CASSLVGGTGHEQFF; J gene: TRBJ2-1; clone size: once; V gene: TRBV7-9; D gene: NA
CDR3 DNA: TGTGCCAGCAGTCCCCCACAGGGTATAAGTGAAAAACTGTTTTTT; CDR3 protein: CASSPPQGISEKLFF; J gene: TRBJ1-4; clone size: NA; V gene: TRBV28; D gene: NA
CDR3 DNA: TGTGCCAGCAGTTCCCATCCAGCGGGAGGGTCTCCCAATGAGCAGTTCTTC; CDR3 protein: CASSSHPAGGSPNEQFF; J gene: TRBJ2-1; clone size: NA; V gene: TRBV6-4; D gene: TRBD2
CDR3 DNA: TGCGCCAGCAGCTTGGGGCTGACGAACACCGGGGAGCTGTTTTTT; CDR3 protein: CASSLGLTNTGELFF; J gene: TRBJ2-2; clone size: NA; V gene: TRBV5-1; D gene: NA
CDR3 DNA: TGTGCCAGCAGTCCCACAACGGGGGTGTGGGAACGGGAGCAGTTCTTC; CDR3 protein: CASSPTTGVWEREQFF; J gene: TRBJ2-1; clone size: NA; V gene: TRBV28; D gene: NA
CDR3 DNA: TGTGCCAGCAGTGAAGCGGGGCGGTACACAGATACGCAGTATTTT; CDR3 protein: CASSEAGRYTDTQYF; J gene: TRBJ2-3; clone size: NA; V gene: TRBV6-1; D gene: NA
CDR3 DNA: TGTGCCAGTTCAGGGACAGGTTCCTACGAGCAGTACTTC; CDR3 protein: CASSGTGSYEQYF; J gene: TRBJ2-7; clone size: few; V gene: TRBV2; D gene: TRBD1
CDR3 DNA: TGTGCCAGCAGCTTAGAAGGAACGGGGGCTTTGTTTTTT; CDR3 protein: CASSLEGTGALFF; J gene: TRBJ1-4; clone size: NA; V gene: TRBV11-3; D gene: NA
CDR3 DNA: TGTGCCAGCAGCTTAAGGGGGGAAGGAGCTTCACCCCTCCACTTT; CDR3 protein: CASSLRGEGASPLHF; J gene: TRBJ1-6; clone size: NA; V gene: TRBV7-2; D gene: NA
CDR3 DNA: TGTGCCAGCAGCTTAGAAGGGTTTTACGAGCAGTACTTC; CDR3 protein: CASSLEGFYEQYF; J gene: TRBJ2-7; clone size: NA; V gene: TRBV11-3; D gene: NA
CDR3 DNA: TGTGCCAGCAGTTTATCGGACGTCTACGAGCAGTACTTC; CDR3 protein: CASSLSDVYEQYF; J gene: TRBJ2-7; clone size: NA; V gene: TRBV28; D gene: NA
CDR3 DNA: TGTGCCAGCTGGACAGTTGGCTATGGCTACACCTTC; CDR3 protein: CASWTVGYGYTF; J gene: TRBJ1-2; clone size: NA; V gene: TRBV27; D gene: NA
CDR3 DNA: TGTGCCAGCAGCTTAGTGAGAGGCAGGGGCGTTTCCTACGAGCAGTACTTC; CDR3 protein: CASSLVRGRGVSYEQYF; J gene: TRBJ2-7; clone size: NA; V gene: TRBV11-2; D gene: NA
CDR3 DNA: TGCGCCAGCCGGTCCGGAGATTCTCACACCGGGGAGCTGTTTTTT; CDR3 protein: CASRSGDSHTGELFF; J gene: TRBJ2-2; clone size: NA; V gene: TRBV23-1; D gene: NA
CDR3 DNA: TGTGCCAGCAGCCGTCTGACTAGCCCCTACAATGAGCAGTTCTTC; CDR3 protein: CASSRLTSPYNEQFF; J gene: TRBJ2-1; clone size: NA; V gene: TRBV5-4; D gene: TRBD2
CDR3 DNA: TGTGCCAGCAGTCTAGCGGGGGACCGGGATACGCAGTATTTT; CDR3 protein: CASSLAGDRDTQYF; J gene: TRBJ2-3; clone size: NA; V gene: TRBV6-5; D gene: TRBD2
CDR3 DNA: TGCAGCGCGCGAGCCACGGGACTAGGGTACGAGCAGTACTTC; CDR3 protein: CSARATGLGYEQYF; J gene: TRBJ2-7; clone size: NA; V gene: TRBV29-1; D gene: TRBD2
CDR3 DNA: TGTGCCAGCAGCTTGTCCTGGGGAATGAACACCGGGGAGCTGTTTTTT; CDR3 protein: CASSLSWGMNTGELFF; J gene: TRBJ2-2; clone size: NA; V gene: TRBV5-6; D gene: NA
CDR3 DNA: TGTGCCAGCAGCCAAGGTCGAGCGGGAGGGCCAGGATACAATGAGCAGTTCTTC; CDR3 protein: CASSQGRAGGPGYNEQFF; J gene: TRBJ2-1; clone size: once; V gene: TRBV14; D gene: TRBD2
CDR3 DNA: TGTGCCAGTAGTACCCGGGACAGAAGCTCTGGAAACACCATATATTTT; CDR3 protein: CASSTRDRSSGNTIYF; J gene: TRBJ1-3; clone size: NA; V gene: TRBV19; D gene: TRBD1
CDR3 DNA: TGTGCCAGCAGCTTCTTAGCGGGAGGTTTAGAGACCCAGTACTTC; CDR3 protein: CASSFLAGGLETQYF; J gene: TRBJ2-5; clone size: NA; V gene: TRBV7-2; D gene: TRBD2
CDR3 DNA: TGTGCCAGCAGTGAACCCACAGGGGGGCCCTACGAGCAGTACTTC; CDR3 protein: CASSEPTGGPYEQYF; J gene: TRBJ2-7; clone size: NA; V gene: TRBV6-4; D gene: TRBD1
CDR3 DNA: TGCGCCAGCAGCCAAGATGCCGGACTTGATACGCAGTATTTT; CDR3 protein: CASSQDAGLDTQYF; J gene: TRBJ2-3; clone size: NA; V gene: TRBV4-1; D gene: NA
CDR3 DNA: TGTGCCAGCAGCTCTAGCCCCCTGGATGGGGAGGGGAATCAGCCCCAGCATTTT; CDR3 protein: CASSSSPLDGEGNQPQHF; J gene: TRBJ1-5; clone size: NA; V gene: TRBV11-1; D gene: NA
CDR3 DNA: TGTGCCAGTTCCGGGGCCGGCCGGAATCCCACTGGAAACACCATATATTTT; CDR3 protein: CASSGAGRNPTGNTIYF; J gene: TRBJ1-3; clone size: NA; V gene: TRBV19; D gene: NA
CDR3 DNA: TGTGCCAGCAGCTTAAGGCAGACAGGGGGTGAGCAGTTCTTC; CDR3 protein: CASSLRQTGGEQFF; J gene: TRBJ2-1; clone size: NA; V gene: TRBV5-8; D gene: TRBD1
CDR3 DNA: TGTGCCAGCAGCTTTATAGACGAGACCCAGTACTTC; CDR3 protein: CASSFIDETQYF; J gene: TRBJ2-5; clone size: NA; V gene: TRBV7-9; D gene: NA
CDR3 DNA: TGTGCCAGCAGCTTGTTGGGGGCCCCTAGCTCTGGGGCCAACGTCCTGACTTTC; CDR3 protein: CASSLLGAPSSGANVLTF; J gene: TRBJ2-6; clone size: NA; V gene: TRBV5-6; D gene: NA
CDR3 DNA: TGTGCCAGCAGTTACTCAGCAGTTAGCGACGAGCAGTACTTC; CDR3 protein: CASSYSAVSDEQYF; J gene: TRBJ2-7; clone size: NA; V gene: TRBV6-5; D gene: NA
CDR3 DNA: TGTGCCAGCTCAATGACAGGTAATGAAAAACTGTTTTTT; CDR3 protein: CASSMTGNEKLFF; J gene: TRBJ1-4; clone size: NA; V gene: TRBV18; D gene: NA
CDR3 DNA: TGTGCCAGCAGCTTAGAGGGACACAACATCGACGAGCAGTACTTC; CDR3 protein: CASSLEGHNIDEQYF; J gene: TRBJ2-7; clone size: NA; V gene: TRBV7-2; D gene: NA
CDR3 DNA: TGTGCCAGCAGTTTTGGTTACAGGGTAACCTACGAGCAGTACTTC; CDR3 protein: CASSFGYRVTYEQYF; J gene: TRBJ2-7; clone size: NA; V gene: TRBV27; D gene: NA
CDR3 DNA: TGTGCCAGCAGCCCAGGGGGGGGTTCTGAAAAACTGTTTTTT; CDR3 protein: CASSPGGGSEKLFF; J gene: TRBJ1-4; clone size: NA; V gene: TRBV5-4; D gene: TRBD1
CDR3 DNA: TGTGCCGCTGCTTCCTCAGGACAGGGGGTATACGAGCAGTACTTC; CDR3 protein: CAAASSGQGVYEQYF; J gene: TRBJ2-7; clone size: NA; V gene: TRBV28; D gene: TRBD1